The rows below give T cell receptor beta chains drawn from one sample of a study of cytomegalovirus exposure and HLA in healthy donors. This table comes from immunoSEQ multiplex PCR, and its TCRdb copy is limited to in-frame clones, with some not included. The table lists 170,000 or so clones, around three quarters of them singletons, with 1% in the top ten. The sequenced sample consisted of PBMCs. Receptors were obtained from a woman in her fifties or sixties in good health and CMV-seropositive. The CDR3 runs from the conserved cysteine through the conserved F or W. A D gene is named only where the DNA matches it firmly. Clone size is stated in some rows and not others, as once, few, many or a class when expanded.

V gene: TRBV30
D gene: TRBD1
J gene: TRBJ1-2
clone size: -
CDR3 DNA: TGTGCCTGGAGTGCACCCGGGACAGGGAAGGGCTACACCTTC
CDR3 protein: CAWSAPGTGKGYTF

V gene: TRBV7-9
D gene: TRBD1
J gene: TRBJ2-2
clone size: -
CDR3 DNA: TGTGCCAGCAGCCCGACAGGGAGAATCCCCGGGGAGCTGTTTTTT
CDR3 protein: CASSPTGRIPGELFF

V gene: TRBV18
D gene: TRBD2
J gene: TRBJ2-3
clone size: -
CDR3 DNA: TGTGCCAGCTCACCCGGGGGGGGCACAGATACGCAGTATTTT
CDR3 protein: CASSPGGGTDTQYF

V gene: TRBV7-2
D gene: TRBD2
J gene: TRBJ2-7
clone size: few
CDR3 DNA: TGTGCCAGCAGCCCCGGGAGGGGGGTAAACTCCTACGAGCAGTACTTC
CDR3 protein: CASSPGRGVNSYEQYF

V gene: TRBV7-9
D gene: -
J gene: TRBJ1-2
clone size: -
CDR3 DNA: TGTGCCAGCAGCAACCTAGACTATGGCTACACCTTC
CDR3 protein: CASSNLDYGYTF

V gene: TRBV6-5
D gene: -
J gene: TRBJ2-5
clone size: -
CDR3 DNA: TGTGCCAGCAGCCCAAGGACTGGAGAGCAGTACTTC
CDR3 protein: CASSPRTGEQYF

V gene: TRBV5-6
D gene: -
J gene: TRBJ1-2
clone size: -
CDR3 DNA: TGTGCCAGCAGCCCTCAGGGAACAGGCGGTTCCGGCTACACCTTC
CDR3 protein: CASSPQGTGGSGYTF

V gene: TRBV19
D gene: TRBD1
J gene: TRBJ2-1
clone size: -
CDR3 DNA: TGTGCCAGTAGTATAGCAGGACAGGGGGACAATGAGCAGTTCTTC
CDR3 protein: CASSIAGQGDNEQFF

V gene: TRBV2
D gene: -
J gene: TRBJ2-5
clone size: few
CDR3 DNA: TGTGCCAGCAGTGAATTGCGGGAAGAGCAGTACTTC
CDR3 protein: CASSELREEQYF

V gene: TRBV6-6
D gene: -
J gene: TRBJ2-4
clone size: -
CDR3 DNA: TGTGCCAGCAGTTCCGGGGGTTCCAAAACCATTCAGTACTTC
CDR3 protein: CASSSGGSKTIQYF

V gene: TRBV12-5
D gene: -
J gene: TRBJ2-5
clone size: few
CDR3 DNA: TGTGCTAGTGGTCCGACAGGGAGGTTTGGTGAGACCCAGTACTTC
CDR3 protein: CASGPTGRFGETQYF

V gene: TRBV6-4
D gene: TRBD1
J gene: TRBJ1-5
clone size: -
CDR3 DNA: TGTGCCAGCAGTCCACAGGGGGGTAGTCAGCCCCAGCATTTT
CDR3 protein: CASSPQGGSQPQHF

V gene: TRBV6-4
D gene: -
J gene: TRBJ2-5
clone size: -
CDR3 DNA: TGTGCCAGCAGTCCGGACTACGGAGAGACCCAGTACTTC
CDR3 protein: CASSPDYGETQYF

V gene: TRBV27
D gene: -
J gene: TRBJ2-1
clone size: -
CDR3 DNA: TGTGCCAGCAGTTGGGGAGCGGGCGGCTCCTACAATGAGCAGTTCTTC
CDR3 protein: CASSWGAGGSYNEQFF

V gene: TRBV12-2
D gene: -
J gene: TRBJ1-6
clone size: -
CDR3 DNA: TGTGCAAGTCGCCCAGGACAGGGGGGAGATAATTCACCCCTCCACTTT
CDR3 protein: CASRPGQGGDNSPLHF

V gene: TRBV7-2
D gene: TRBD2
J gene: TRBJ2-7
clone size: -
CDR3 DNA: TGTGCCGGGGCGGGGGAGTCCCGAGGAGAGCAGTACTTC
CDR3 protein: CAGAGESRGEQYF

V gene: TRBV5-1
D gene: -
J gene: TRBJ2-5
clone size: -
CDR3 DNA: TGCGCCAGCAGCTTTCTACTACCCCAGGAGACCCAGTACTTC
CDR3 protein: CASSFLLPQETQYF

V gene: TRBV19
D gene: -
J gene: TRBJ2-3
clone size: -
CDR3 DNA: TGTGCCAGCAGGCAGGGTCTTAGCACAGATACGCAGTATTTT
CDR3 protein: CASRQGLSTDTQYF

V gene: TRBV19
D gene: -
J gene: TRBJ1-2
clone size: -
CDR3 DNA: TGTGCCAGTAGTATTATCCGGGGGAAGTTAACTGGCTACACCTTC
CDR3 protein: CASSIIRGKLTGYTF

V gene: TRBV28
D gene: -
J gene: TRBJ1-5
clone size: -
CDR3 DNA: TGTGCCAGCAGTCGGAATCAGCCCCAGCATTTT
CDR3 protein: CASSRNQPQHF

V gene: TRBV6-1
D gene: -
J gene: TRBJ1-4
clone size: -
CDR3 DNA: TGTGCCAGCAGCCCTCCGTCCGGGTCGGAACTGTTTTTT
CDR3 protein: CASSPPSGSELFF

V gene: TRBV6-5
D gene: -
J gene: TRBJ1-6
clone size: -
CDR3 DNA: TGTGCCAGCAGCTTCCCCAATTCACCCCTCCACTTT
CDR3 protein: CASSFPNSPLHF